These 14 T cell receptor beta chains came from one sample sequenced in a study of OX40 agonist ivuxolimab in advanced cancers. Sequencing used immunoSEQ multiplex PCR; TCRdb keeps in-frame clones, though not all of them. The sample shows more than 60,000 clones, about three quarters of them seen only once. Sequences were derived from CD4+ or CD8+ T cells sorted from blood, sampled in a trial of the OX40 agonist ivuxolimab. Every receptor here comes from an adult with an advanced solid tumor such as melanoma, head and neck, liver or kidney cancer.

This clone has more than one count but fewer than ten. The chain joins TRBV28 to TRBJ2-7; weak D call: TRBD2 (7 bases). Germline V gene sequence: CDR1 MDHEN, CDR2 SYDVKM. The CDR3 extends over 18 amino acids. The V and J ends lost 6 bases and 3 bases respectively, with 27 bases between them. The CDR3, as DNA: TGTGCCAGCAGGGGGGGACACGGGATTTCAGCGGGACTCTACGAGCAGTACTTC. Translated: CASRGGHGISAGLYEQYF. The whole variable domain, remainder taken from reference TRBV28 and TRBJ2-7, is DVKVTQSSRYLVKRTGEKVFLECVQDMDHENMFWYRQDPGLGLRLIYFSYDVKMKEKGDIPEGYSVSREKKERFSLILESASTNQTSMYLCASRGGHGISAGLYEQYFGPGTRLTVT.

The gene calls are TRBV15 and TRBJ1-2; maybe TRBD1 (5 bases). This CDR3 spans 12 amino acids. CDR1 and CDR2 from the germline V gene are LNHNV and YYDKDF (reference sequence). V was pared by 4 bases and J by 4 bases, with 7 bases between. In DNA form, the CDR3 reads TGTGCCACCAGCACAGGGTTCTATGGCTACACCTTC. It translates to CATSTGFYGYTF.

The V gene is TRBV7-3, the J gene TRBJ2-2; no clear D gene. CDR3 length equals 14 residues. Germline V gene lookup returns CDR1 SGHTA and CDR2 FQGTGA. V lost 0 bases, J lost 0 bases, and 2 bases lay in between. CDR3 residues: CASSLTTNTGELFF. In nucleotides, the CDR3 is TGTGCCAGCAGCTTAACAACGAACACCGGGGAGCTGTTTTTT.

The V gene is TRBV25-1, the J gene TRBJ1-2; 9 bases agree with TRBD1. The germline V gene has CDR1 MGHDK and CDR2 SYGVNS. J gave up 7 bases and V 4 bases, and 10 bases lay outside the gene matches. There are 15 residues in the CDR3. This chain's CDR3 is CASSGPGTGLFGYTF. The CDR3 region has the DNA TGTGCCAGCAGTGGTCCTGGGACAGGGCTATTTGGCTACACCTTC.

This chain joins TRBV6-6 and TRBJ1-2; possible D gene TRBD1, 6 bases. This CDR3 contains 14 residues. Trimming stripped 6 bases from V and 4 bases from J, with 15 bases between. Germline CDR1 and CDR2: MNHNY and SVGAGI (reference sequence). CDR3 in DNA: TGTGCCAGCAGAGAAGGGACACTTGCCTATGGCTACACCTTC. This gives the protein CASREGTLAYGYTF.

The CDR3 is CASSKNGGDEKLFF. The CDR3, as DNA: TGTGCCAGCAGCAAAAACGGGGGGGATGAAAAACTGTTTTTT. The J gene is TRBJ1-4, the V gene TRBV21-1. TRBV21-1 is deemed a pseudogene. The CDR3 length is 14 residues.

This chain connects TRBV6-1 to TRBJ2-1; TRBD2 matches 10 bases. Germline trimming cut 8 bases from V and 10 bases from J; bases unmatched to any gene: 8. The CDR3 has 13 amino acids. Germline CDR1 is MNHNS and CDR2 is SASEGT. CDR3 nucleotide sequence: TGTGCCAGCGGAGCGGGAGGGGTATGGGAGCAGTTCTTC. Amino acids: CASGAGGVWEQFF.

The chain is built from TRBV7-8 and TRBJ2-1, with TRBD1 matching 11 bases. Looked up from germline, CDR1 is SGHVS and CDR2 is FQNEAQ. V was pared by 3 bases and J by 7 bases, with 8 bases of the junction left unmatched. The CDR3 runs 16 residues. CDR3 residues: CASSFTGTGGVNEQFF. The CDR3 nucleotides are TGTGCCAGCAGCTTTACCGGGACAGGGGGGGTTAATGAGCAGTTCTTC.

The rearrangement joins TRBV5-1 to TRBJ1-4; D call uncertain. Germline CDR1 is SGHRS and CDR2 is YFSETQ. With 1 base removed from V and 5 bases from J, the gap between germline ends came to 6 bases. The CDR3 has 13 amino acids. The CDR3 nucleotides read TGCGCCAGCAGCTTGTTACAGAATGAAAAACTGTTTTTT. Protein: CASSLLQNEKLFF.

This clone was seen a single time. The V gene is TRBV7-8, the J gene TRBJ2-2, with unresolved D. The V and J ends lost 2 bases and 6 bases respectively, with 16 bases between them. Germline CDR1 and CDR2: SGHVS and FQNEAQ. The CDR3 length is 16 residues. CDR3 sequence: CASSLSSIIAAGELFF. The CDR3 bases are TGTGCCAGCAGCTTATCTTCAATAATTGCCGCCGGGGAGCTGTTTTTT.

CDR3 coding DNA: TGTGCCAGCAGCCCAAGCTACGAGCAGTACTTC. Amino acid sequence: CASSPSYEQYF. The V gene is TRBV7-9, the J gene TRBJ2-7, with D unresolved. The CDR3 loop spans 11 amino acids. Germline lookup yields CDR1 SEHNR and CDR2 FQNEAQ (reference sequence). V was pared by 5 bases and J by 3 bases, with 5 bases between.

This chain joins TRBV27 and TRBJ2-1, with 7 bases that match TRBD2. In germline, CDR1 is MNHEY, CDR2 SMNVEV (reference sequence). The CDR3 totals 15 residues. V shed 2 bases, J shed 7 bases, and the junction held 8 bases outside the gene matches. CDR3: CASSLNEGGWNEQFF. CDR3 coding DNA: TGTGCCAGCAGTTTAAATGAGGGAGGGTGGAATGAGCAGTTCTTC.

The V gene is TRBV7-8, the J gene TRBJ2-2; D possibly matches TRBD1 or TRBD2 (6 bases each). Trimming stripped 5 bases from V and 5 bases from J, with 18 bases between. CDR1 and CDR2 (germline): SGHVS, FQNEAQ. The CDR3 is 16 amino acids. The CDR3 DNA reads as TGTGCCAGCAGCCTTACGAGAGGGGGAGGAACCGGGGAGCTGTTTTTT. This encodes CASSLTRGGGTGELFF.

The V and J genes are TRBV5-1 and TRBJ1-2, with 7 bases aligning to TRBD1. CDR1 and CDR2 from the germline V gene are SGHRS and YFSETQ. This CDR3 is built from 13 residues. Trimming removed 0 bases from V and 6 bases from J; junction bases left unmatched: 2. DNA for the CDR3: TGCGCCAGCAGCTTGGGACAGGGCCATGGCTACACCTTC. This encodes CASSLGQGHGYTF.